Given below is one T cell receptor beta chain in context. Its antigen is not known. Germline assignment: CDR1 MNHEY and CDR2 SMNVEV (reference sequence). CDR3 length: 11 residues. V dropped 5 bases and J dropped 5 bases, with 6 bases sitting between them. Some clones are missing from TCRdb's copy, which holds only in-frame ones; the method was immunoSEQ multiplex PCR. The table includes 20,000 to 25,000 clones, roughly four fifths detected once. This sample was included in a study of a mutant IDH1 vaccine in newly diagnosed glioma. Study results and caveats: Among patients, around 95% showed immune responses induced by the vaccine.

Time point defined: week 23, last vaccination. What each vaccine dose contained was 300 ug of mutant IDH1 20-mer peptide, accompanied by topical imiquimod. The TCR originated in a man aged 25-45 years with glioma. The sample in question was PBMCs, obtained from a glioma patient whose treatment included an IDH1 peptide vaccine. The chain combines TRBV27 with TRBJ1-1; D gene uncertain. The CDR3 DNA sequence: TGTGCCAGCAGTGGTTGGACTGAAGCTTTCTTT. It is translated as CASSGWTEAFF.